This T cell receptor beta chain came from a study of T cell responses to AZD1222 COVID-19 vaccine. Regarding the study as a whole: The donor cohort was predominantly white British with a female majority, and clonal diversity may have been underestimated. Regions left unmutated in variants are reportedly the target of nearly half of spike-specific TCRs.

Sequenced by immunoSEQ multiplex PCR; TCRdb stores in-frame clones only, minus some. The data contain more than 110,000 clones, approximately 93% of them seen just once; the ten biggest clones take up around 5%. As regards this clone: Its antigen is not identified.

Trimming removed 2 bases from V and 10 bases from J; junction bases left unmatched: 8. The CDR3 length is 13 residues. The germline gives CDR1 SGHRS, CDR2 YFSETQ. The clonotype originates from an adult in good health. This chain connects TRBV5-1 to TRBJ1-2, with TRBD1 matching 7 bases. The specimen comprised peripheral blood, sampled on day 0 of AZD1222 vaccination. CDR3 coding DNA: TGCGCCAGCAGCTTCGGGGGACAGTGGGACTACACCTTC. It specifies CASSFGGQWDYTF.